The sample holds a few counts of the clone carrying this TCR beta chain. In the authors' methods: It was from reference gene primer amplification that nucleated cell counts were estimated. Libraries were prepared by immunoSEQ multiplex PCR; TCRdb keeps only in-frame clonotypes and omits some of them. Clone size and the V and J calls come from that table; the DNA yielded D and trimming. The sample consists of over 45,000 clones, around 85% of them appearing once. The data originate from a study of blood T cell repertoires in COVID-19. In the study overall: The samples span acute and convalescent COVID-19 from the United States, Italy and Spain. T cells, B-cell-depleted T cells, or PBMCs provided the cDNA or gDNA that served as material.

Input material: peripheral blood. The source is a man in his 70s with active COVID-19.

For the CDR3, the DNA is TGTGCCACCAGTGACAAAGCGGGAGGATTTAACGAGCAGTTCTTC. This codes for CATSDKAGGFNEQFF. This sequence joins TRBV24-1 and TRBJ2-1; 9 nucleotides line up with TRBD2. Germline CDR1 reads KGHDR; CDR2 reads SFDVKD. The CDR3 is 15 residues long. The V and J ends lost 4 bases and 10 bases, in that order; junction bases with no gene match: 10.